This TCR beta chain was recovered during a study of shared clonotypes between healthy human individuals. Study-level findings and limits: A generally larger estimated richness was seen in naive subsets than in memory subsets.

Those who donated were healthy HIV-negative adults, with no recent acute infections or vaccinations reported. The study ran the assay at deep level. Produced via immunoSEQ multiplex PCR; TCRdb's table is partial and in-frame only. This table has a few million clones, more than 90% appearing once. Remarks on this clone: The antigen is unknown. This sample also contains other DNA sequences that code for the same CDR3.

Trimming took 1 base from V and 4 from J; bases not matched to a gene: 1. From germline, CDR1 is SGHDT and CDR2 YYEEEE. CDR3 size: 13 residues. This receptor was obtained from a man between 18 and 35 years old in good health. The specimen sequenced was naive CD4+ T cells sorted from blood. The subset is: CD45RA+ positively selected. The chain joins TRBV5-6 to TRBJ2-5; TRBD1 matches at 7 bases. CDR3 sequence reads: CASSLSGGETQYF. Written as DNA, the CDR3 is TGTGCCAGCAGCTTGTCAGGGGGAGAGACCCAGTACTTC.